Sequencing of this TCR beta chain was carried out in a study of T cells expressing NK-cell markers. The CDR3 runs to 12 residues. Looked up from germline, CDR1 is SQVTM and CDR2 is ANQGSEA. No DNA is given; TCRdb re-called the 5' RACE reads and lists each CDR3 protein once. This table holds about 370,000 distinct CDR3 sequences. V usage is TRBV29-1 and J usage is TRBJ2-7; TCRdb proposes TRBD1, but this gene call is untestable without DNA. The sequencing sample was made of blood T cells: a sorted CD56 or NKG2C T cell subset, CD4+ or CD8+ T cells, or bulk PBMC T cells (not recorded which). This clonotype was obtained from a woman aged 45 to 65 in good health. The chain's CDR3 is CSVSTGVGEQYF.